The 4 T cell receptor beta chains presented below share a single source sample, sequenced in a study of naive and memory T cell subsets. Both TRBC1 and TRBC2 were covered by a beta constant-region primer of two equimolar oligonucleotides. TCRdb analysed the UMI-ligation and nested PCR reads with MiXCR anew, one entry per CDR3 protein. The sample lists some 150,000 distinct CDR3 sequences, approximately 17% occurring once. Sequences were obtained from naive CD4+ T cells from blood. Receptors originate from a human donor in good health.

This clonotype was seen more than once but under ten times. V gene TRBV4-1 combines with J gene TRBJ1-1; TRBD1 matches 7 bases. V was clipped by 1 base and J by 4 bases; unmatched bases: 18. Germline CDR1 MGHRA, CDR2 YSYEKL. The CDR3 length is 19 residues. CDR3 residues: CASSQVGQAQGGRGTEAFF. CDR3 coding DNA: TGCGCCAGCAGCCAAGTAGGACAGGCACAGGGTGGTAGAGGCACTGAAGCTTTCTTT.

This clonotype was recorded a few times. As DNA, the CDR3 is TGTGCCAGCAGTAATGGACAGAAGGAAAAACTGTTTTTT. Its protein product is CASSNGQKEKLFF. The chain is built from TRBV6-5 and TRBJ1-4; a possible D gene is TRBD1 (6 bases). CDR1 is MNHEY and CDR2 is SVGAGI in the germline V gene. The V gene lost 5 bases and the J gene lost 8 bases, with 12 bases spanning the gap. The CDR3 contains 13 residues.

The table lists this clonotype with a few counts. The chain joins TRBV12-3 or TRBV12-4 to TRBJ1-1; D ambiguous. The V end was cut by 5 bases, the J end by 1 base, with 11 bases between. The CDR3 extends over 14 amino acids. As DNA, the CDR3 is TGTGCCAGCAGTCCCGACTCGGGGAACACTGAAGCTTTCTTT. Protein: CASSPDSGNTEAFF.

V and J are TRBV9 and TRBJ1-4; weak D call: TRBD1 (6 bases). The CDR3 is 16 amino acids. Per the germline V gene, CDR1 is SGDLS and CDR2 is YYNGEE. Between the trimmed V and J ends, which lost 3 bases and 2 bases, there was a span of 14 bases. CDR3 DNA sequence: TGTGCCAGCAGCGGAAACAGGGCAGGGACTAATGAAAAACTGTTTTTT. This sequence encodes CASSGNRAGTNEKLFF.